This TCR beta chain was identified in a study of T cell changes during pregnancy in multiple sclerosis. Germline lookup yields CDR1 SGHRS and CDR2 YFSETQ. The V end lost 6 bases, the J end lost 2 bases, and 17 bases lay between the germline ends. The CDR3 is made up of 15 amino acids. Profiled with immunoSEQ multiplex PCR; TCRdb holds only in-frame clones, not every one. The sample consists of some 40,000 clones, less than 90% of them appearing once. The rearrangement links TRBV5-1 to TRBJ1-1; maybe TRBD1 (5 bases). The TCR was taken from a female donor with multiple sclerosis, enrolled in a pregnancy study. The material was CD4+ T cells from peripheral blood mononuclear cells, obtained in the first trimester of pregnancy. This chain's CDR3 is CASKTQTTGNTEAFF. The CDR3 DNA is TGCGCCAGCAAGACTCAGACAACAGGAAACACTGAAGCTTTCTTT.